The clone carrying this T cell receptor beta chain appeared a single time. The data stem from a study of blood T cell repertoires in COVID-19. Study-wide context: Spain, Italy and the United States supplied samples that represented acute and convalescent COVID-19. The cDNA or gDNA used as material had been derived from T cells, B-cell-depleted T cells, or PBMCs.

Sequenced by immunoSEQ multiplex PCR; TCRdb stores in-frame clones only, minus some. Among over 80,000 clones listed, approximately 74% were seen once. CDR1 and CDR2 from the germline V gene are KGHSH and LQKENI. V lost 3 bases and J lost 1, with 6 bases in between. This CDR3 spans 13 amino acids. Those enrolled in Seattle joined during active infection and were followed longitudinally afterward. The TCR comes from a man between 65 and 80 years old with COVID-19, enrolled during active disease. This chain connects TRBV18 to TRBJ2-5; a weak D match, TRBD2 (5 bases). Sequenced material: peripheral blood. The CDR3 bases are TGTGCCAGCTCACCTGGAGGCCAAGAGACCCAGTACTTC. This encodes CASSPGGQETQYF.